Listed here are 14 T cell receptor beta chains from one sample, sequenced in a study of T-cell reconstitution after alpha-beta-depleted transplantation in children. Unique molecular identifiers were incorporated into the prepared TCRbeta library. TCRdb analysed the PCR reads with MiXCR anew, one entry per CDR3 protein. The table lists roughly 790,000 distinct CDR3 sequences, under 20% of them singletons, with approximately 5% in the top ten. The sequences come from PBMCs, mostly from graft donor cells, collected 360 days after TCRalphabeta/CD19-depleted stem cell transplant. The source is a male patient younger than 18 who had a stem cell transplant for acute lymphoblastic leukemia, so the T cells may come from the graft donor.

The chain recombines TRBV29-1 with TRBJ2-3; D is perhaps TRBD1 (5 bases). Germline CDR1 SQVTM, CDR2 ANQGSEA. The CDR3 has 14 residues. The CDR3 loop reads CSWGPGHKTDTQYF. The CDR3 DNA sequence: TGCAGTTGGGGCCCGGGCCACAAAACAGATACGCAGTATTTT.

V and J are TRBV15 and TRBJ2-3, with D tentatively TRBD2 (5 bases). The germline V gene encodes CDR1 LNHNV and CDR2 YYDKDF (reference sequence). The V end was cut by 5 bases, the J end by 2 bases, with 17 bases between. This CDR3 comprises 16 residues. CDR3 in amino acids: CATSVTSRRYTDTQYF. Written as DNA, the CDR3 is TGTGCCACCAGCGTAACGTCTAGGAGGTACACAGATACGCAGTATTTT.

This clonotype came up a few times. J is TRBJ2-3 and V is TRBV12-5; D gene ambiguous. The germline V gene has CDR1 LGHNT and CDR2 FRNRAP. The CDR3 has 16 amino acids. The germline V and J ends were trimmed by 2 bases and 2 bases, with 14 bases remaining between them. The CDR3 reads CASGLIRSINTDTQYF. The CDR3 bases are TGTGCTAGTGGTTTGATTCGCTCTATTAACACAGATACGCAGTATTTT.

Ten or more counts support this clonotype. CDR3 bases: TGTGCCAGCAGCGCAAGCGGGATAAGCACAGATACGCAGTATTTT. This encodes CASSASGISTDTQYF. J is TRBJ2-3 and V is TRBV7-9; 7 positions agree with TRBD2. The J segment lost 0 bases and the V segment lost 5 bases, leaving 5 bases of the junction unmatched. Germline loops: CDR1 SEHNR, CDR2 FQNEAQ (reference sequence). The CDR3 has 15 amino acids.

This clonotype was counted between two and nine times. The rearrangement uses TRBV4-1 and TRBJ2-3; D might be TRBD2 (6 bases). The CDR3 runs to 17 residues. Trimming removed 3 bases from V and 2 bases from J, with 18 bases in between. Looked up from germline, CDR1 is MGHRA and CDR2 is YSYEKL. The CDR3 DNA reads TGCGCCAGCAGCCATCCTCCCCTTAGCGGACTCACAGATACGCAGTATTTT. Translation: CASSHPPLSGLTDTQYF.

This clonotype has a count of ten or more. This rearrangement joins TRBV5-5 to TRBJ2-7; D remains ambiguous. Deletions cut 4 bases from V and 5 bases from J, with 16 bases between. The CDR3 loop spans 14 amino acids. CDR1 is SGHKS, CDR2 YYEKEE, per germline (reference sequence). CDR3 nucleotides: TGTGCCAGCAGCCCCTTACGTAGGTACAACGAGCAGTACTTC. It encodes CASSPLRRYNEQYF.

The chain uses TRBV21-1 and TRBJ2-5; the table's D call TRBD2 went unverified against the DNA. TRBV21-1 is labeled a pseudogene. This CDR3 is 18 amino acids long. The CDR3: CASSNGCRLAKTGETQYF. The CDR3 region has the DNA TGTGCCAGCAGCAACGGGTGTCGACTAGCCAAGACGGGAGAGACCCAGTACTTC.

This clonotype was recorded a few times. This chain's CDR3 is CASSSLAGRYSEQFF. DNA for the CDR3: TGCGCCAGCAGCTCACTAGCGGGGAGGTATAGTGAGCAGTTCTTC. The chain is built from TRBV5-1 and TRBJ2-1, with TRBD2 matching over 10 bases. The germline V gene encodes CDR1 SGHRS and CDR2 YFSETQ. The ends lost 3 bases at V and 9 bases at J; junction bases unmatched: 9. This CDR3 spans 15 amino acids.

This clonotype was detected only a few times. The chain combines TRBV11-1 with TRBJ2-1; the D gene is possibly TRBD2 (6 bases). In germline, CDR1 is SGHAT, CDR2 FQDESV (reference sequence). The V gene lost 3 bases and the J gene lost 0 bases, with 15 bases spanning the gap. CDR3 length equals 17 residues. The CDR3 is CASSLVKLRDSYNEQFF. The CDR3 DNA is TGTGCCAGCAGCTTGGTGAAATTGCGGGACTCCTACAATGAGCAGTTCTTC. The complete variable domain, with remaining parts taken from reference TRBV11-1 and TRBJ2-1, reads EAEVAQSPRYKITEKSQAVAFWCDPISGHATLYWYRQILGQGPELLVQFQDESVVDDSQLPKDRFSAERLKGVDSTLKIQPAELGDSAMYLCASSLVKLRDSYNEQFFGPGTRLTVL.

This CDR3 is CASSLHTRTGAFF. The CDR3 DNA follows: TGTGCCAGCAGTCTCCATACCCGCACAGGAGCTTTCTTT. The V call is TRBV28, the J call TRBJ1-1, with TRBD1 as a possible D gene (5 bases). This CDR3 is 13 amino acids long. Trimming left V 5 bases short and J 10 bases short, with 17 bases between. In germline, CDR1 is MDHEN, CDR2 SYDVKM. The whole variable domain, filled in from reference TRBV28 and TRBJ1-1, reads DVKVTQSSRYLVKRTGEKVFLECVQDMDHENMFWYRQDPGLGLRLIYFSYDVKMKEKGDIPEGYSVSREKKERFSLILESASTNQTSMYLCASSLHTRTGAFFGQGTRLTVV.

The genes are TRBV18 and TRBJ2-1, with no clear D. In germline, CDR1 is KGHSH, CDR2 LQKENI. The CDR3 covers 13 residues. The germline V and J ends were trimmed by 5 bases and 10 bases, with 15 bases remaining between them. CDR3 amino acids: CASSSLGSGEQFF. As DNA, the CDR3 is TGTGCCAGCTCATCGCTGGGATCTGGCGAGCAGTTCTTC. Full variable domain (rest looked up from reference TRBV18 and TRBJ2-1): NAGVMQNPRHLVRRRGQEARLRCSPMKGHSHVYWYRQLPEEGLKFMVYLQKENIIDESGMPKERFSAEFPKEGPSILRIQQVVRGDSAAYFCASSSLGSGEQFFGPGTRLTVL.

This sequence joins TRBV5-1 and TRBJ2-2, with 9 bases that match TRBD2. The CDR3 has 16 residues. Germline lookup yields CDR1 SGHRS and CDR2 YFSETQ. J gave up 2 bases and V 4 bases, and 6 bases lay outside the gene matches. CDR3 bases: TGCGCCAGCAGCCCGAGACTAGCGGATAACACCGGGGAGCTGTTTTTT. It yields the protein CASSPRLADNTGELFF.

A few counts support this clonotype. The chain employs TRBV4-1 and TRBJ2-2; D is ambiguous. The CDR3 runs to 16 residues. Deletions cut 1 base from V and 5 bases from J, with 14 bases between. Germline CDR1 is MGHRA and CDR2 is YSYEKL. In DNA, the CDR3 is TGCGCCAGCAGCCAAGCTCGACCCGGGTGGACCGGGGAGCTGTTTTTT. Protein: CASSQARPGWTGELFF.

This rearrangement joins TRBV5-6 to TRBJ2-1; D is tentatively TRBD1 or TRBD2 (7 bases each). Trimming shortened V by 2 bases and J by 6 bases, and 15 bases separated the two germline ends. Germline V CDR1 and CDR2: SGHDT, YYEEEE. This CDR3 spans 15 amino acids. The CDR3 sequence: CASSFQGGVPNEQFF. The DNA of the CDR3 is TGTGCCAGCAGCTTCCAGGGGGGGGTCCCCAATGAGCAGTTCTTC.